These 30 T cell receptor beta chains originate from one sample sequenced in a study of control samples from healthy donors and cancer patients. Data came from immunoSEQ multiplex PCR; TCRdb stores just in-frame clones and leaves some out. Altogether more than 120,000 clones are present, about 91% being singletons, with the ten largest covering approximately 3.2%. Sequencing input: blood. These TCRs come from a man under 40 in good health.

This clone came up once. The chain uses TRBV5-1 and TRBJ1-6, with 7 bases that match TRBD1. With V trimmed by 4 bases and J by 9 bases, 16 bases remained unmatched. The germline V gene encodes CDR1 SGHRS and CDR2 YFSETQ. CDR3 length: 17 residues. CDR3 sequence reads: CASSLSEGGSRRSPLHF. The CDR3 nucleotides read TGCGCCAGCAGCCTATCAGAAGGGGGCAGCAGGCGTTCACCCCTCCACTTT.

The genes are TRBV15 and TRBJ2-1; TRBD1 agrees at 7 bases. The germline V gene has CDR1 LNHNV and CDR2 YYDKDF (reference sequence). The CDR3 has 14 amino acids. The J segment lost 7 bases and the V segment lost 1 base, leaving 4 bases of the junction unmatched. CDR3 nucleotides: TGTGCCACCAGCAGAGGAAGACAGGGAAATGAGCAGTTCTTC. Its protein product is CATSRGRQGNEQFF.

The rearrangement joins TRBV4-1 to TRBJ1-1; 8 nucleotides line up with TRBD1. The CDR3 is 15 amino acids. Losses at the gene ends were 4 bases for V and 3 bases for J; bases not matched to a gene: 7. The germline gives CDR1 MGHRA, CDR2 YSYEKL. CDR3 protein: CASSLEGQGDTEAFF. In nucleotides, the CDR3 is TGCGCCAGCAGCCTCGAAGGACAGGGAGACACTGAAGCTTTCTTT.

The CDR3 region is CASSRYRGRPTDTQYF. CDR3 DNA: TGTGCCAGCAGCAGATACAGGGGGCGCCCCACAGATACGCAGTATTTT. The V call is TRBV7-9, the J call TRBJ2-3; 9 bases match TRBD1. Germline-derived CDR1 and CDR2 are SEHNR and FQNEAQ (reference sequence). CDR3 length: 16 amino acids. The V segment lost 5 bases and the J segment 2 bases; nucleotides outside the gene matches: 8.

The chain links TRBV5-5 to TRBJ1-2, with TRBD1 matching 11 bases. CDR1 is SGHKS, CDR2 YYEKEE, per germline (reference sequence). The CDR3 is 14 amino acids. V trimming: 4 bases; J trimming: 4 bases; junction bases outside the gene matches: 3. CDR3 residues: CASSRTGGVYGYTF. In nucleotides, the CDR3 is TGTGCCAGCAGCCGGACAGGGGGCGTCTATGGCTACACCTTC. Based on the CDR3 plus reference TRBV5-5 and TRBJ1-2, the full variable domain is DAGVTQSPTHLIKTRGQQVTLRCSPISGHKSVSWYQQVLGQGPQFIFQYYEKEERGRGNFPDRFSARQFPNYSSELNVNALLLGDSALYLCASSRTGGVYGYTFGSGTRLTVV.

This sequence joins TRBV30 and TRBJ2-7, with TRBD2 as a possible D gene (6 bases). This CDR3 contains 16 residues. Trimming took off 3 bases at V and 1 base at J, with 19 bases between the two ends. The germline V gene has CDR1 GTSNPN and CDR2 SVGIG (reference sequence). CDR3 region: CAWSISFGTVSYEQYF. CDR3 DNA: TGTGCCTGGAGCATCTCTTTTGGGACTGTATCCTACGAGCAGTACTTC.

The gene calls are TRBV7-3 and TRBJ2-1; either TRBD1 or TRBD2 may fit D (5 bases each). The germline V gene encodes CDR1 SGHTA and CDR2 FQGTGA. CDR3 length equals 16 residues. The V and J ends lost 5 bases and 2 bases respectively, with 16 bases between them. Here the CDR3 DNA reads TGTGCCAGCAGCAACGGCCGGTGGGGGACCTACAATGAGCAGTTCTTC. Translating it yields CASSNGRWGTYNEQFF.

The chain uses TRBV19 and TRBJ1-2; D gene unclear. CDR1 and CDR2 from the germline V gene are LNHDA and SQIVND (reference sequence). Deletions cut 4 bases from V and 5 bases from J, with 5 bases between. The CDR3 contains 11 residues. CDR3 region: CASSNPYGYTF. The CDR3 DNA reads as TGTGCCAGTAGTAACCCATATGGCTACACCTTC.

The CDR3, as DNA: TGTGCCAGCAGCTCCTTAGTTGTAGCGGGCAGGACAGATACGCAGTATTTT. Its translation: CASSSLVVAGRTDTQYF. The rearrangement uses TRBV7-8 and TRBJ2-3, with TRBD2 matching over 7 bases. Germline CDR1 is SGHVS and CDR2 is FQNEAQ. CDR3 size: 17 residues. With V trimmed by 4 bases and J by 3 bases, 13 bases remained unmatched. Based on the CDR3 plus reference TRBV7-8 and TRBJ2-3, the full variable domain is GAGVSQSPRYKVAKRGQDVALRCDPISGHVSLFWYQQALGQGPEFLTYFQNEAQLDKSGLPSDRFFAERPEGSVSTLKIQRTQQEDSAVYLCASSSLVVAGRTDTQYFGPGTRLTVL.

The CDR3 DNA reads TGTGCCAGCAACGGGGCAGCCTACGAGCAGTACTTC. This encodes CASNGAAYEQYF. The V and J genes are TRBV2 and TRBJ2-7, with D perhaps TRBD1 or TRBD2 (5 bases each). Germline CDR1 SNHLY, CDR2 FYNNEI. Trimming removed 7 bases at V and 2 bases at J, with 9 bases between. The CDR3 consists of 12 residues.

This chain links TRBV7-8 with TRBJ1-6; D unclear. Per the germline V gene, CDR1 is SGHVS and CDR2 is FQNEAQ. The CDR3 sequence is 14 residues long. V was shortened by 1 base and J by 9 bases, with 10 bases between the two germline ends. For the CDR3, the DNA is TGTGCCAGCAGCTTAGACTTTCTGGGTTCACCCCTCCACTTT. It specifies CASSLDFLGSPLHF.

The V and J genes are TRBV9 and TRBJ1-2; D not resolved. Trimming stripped 0 bases from V and 6 bases from J, with 12 bases between. The germline CDR1 and CDR2 sequences are SGDLS and YYNGEE. The CDR3 covers 14 residues. CDR3 sequence reads: CASSVDIGGNGYTF. As DNA, the CDR3 is TGTGCCAGCAGCGTAGATATAGGAGGGAATGGCTACACCTTC.

The chain combines TRBV23-1 with TRBJ1-2; D unclear. TRBV23-1 is placed among ORFs of uncertain function. The V end was cut by 7 bases, the J end by 7 bases, with 10 bases between. The CDR3 loop spans 11 amino acids. This chain's CDR3 is CASNLPTGYTF. The DNA for the CDR3 is TGCGCCAGCAACCTCCCAACTGGCTACACCTTC.

This clone was detected only a few times. V and J are TRBV5-1 and TRBJ1-4, with TRBD1 matching 7 bases. The trim removed 4 bases at V and 7 bases at J, leaving 7 bases unmatched. CDR1 is SGHRS and CDR2 is YFSETQ in the germline V gene. This CDR3 has 14 residues. CDR3 residues: CASSVDRVAEKLFF. Here the CDR3 DNA reads TGCGCCAGCAGCGTAGACAGGGTTGCTGAAAAACTGTTTTTT. The whole variable domain, remainder taken from reference TRBV5-1 and TRBJ1-4, is KAGVTQTPRYLIKTRGQQVTLSCSPISGHRSVSWYQQTPGQGLQFLFEYFSETQRNKGNFPGRFSGRQFSNSRSEMNVSTLELGDSALYLCASSVDRVAEKLFFGSGTQLSVL.

The chain uses TRBV27 and TRBJ1-2; D unresolved. The CDR3 runs 13 residues. V dropped 5 bases and J dropped 4 bases, with 11 bases sitting between them. Germline CDR1 and CDR2: MNHEY and SMNVEV (reference sequence). CDR3 region: CASSQKGPYGYTF. In DNA, the CDR3 is TGTGCCAGCAGTCAAAAAGGCCCCTATGGCTACACCTTC.

The chain has TRBV6-5 and TRBJ2-2; D is possibly TRBD1 (5 bases). Per the germline V gene, CDR1 is MNHEY and CDR2 is SVGAGI. The CDR3 totals 13 residues. The V and J ends lost 10 bases and 6 bases respectively, with 15 bases between them. This chain's CDR3 is CATKPRGAGELFF. In nucleotides, the CDR3 is TGTGCCACCAAACCAAGGGGTGCCGGGGAGCTGTTTTTT.

This clone has a single count. The CDR3 sequence: CASSVVVPGTPYNEQFF. In DNA form, the CDR3 reads TGTGCCAGCAGCGTAGTTGTTCCCGGGACTCCCTACAATGAGCAGTTCTTC. The chain links TRBV9 to TRBJ2-1, with D perhaps TRBD2 (6 bases). Deletions cut 0 bases from V and 2 bases from J, with 15 bases between. CDR1 and CDR2 from the germline V gene are SGDLS and YYNGEE. The CDR3 runs 17 residues.

The chain is built from TRBV5-1 and TRBJ1-1; D is unclear. In germline, CDR1 is SGHRS, CDR2 YFSETQ. The ends were cut back, 1 base at V and 1 base at J, with 8 bases in the middle. This CDR3 has 14 amino acids. The DNA for the CDR3 is TGCGCCAGCAGCTTGCAGCCGACGAACACTGAAGCTTTCTTT. Amino acid sequence: CASSLQPTNTEAFF.

Comments on this clone: The junction and the germline gene differ at one end; a read error may be behind it. This sequence joins TRBV7-9 and TRBJ1-1; D remains ambiguous. Germline loops: CDR1 SEHNR, CDR2 FQNEAQ (reference sequence). The length of the CDR3 is 12 residues. Here the CDR3 DNA reads TGTGCCAGCAGCTCGCTCAGGCGGGGTTCCACTTTT. It translates to CASSSLRRGSTF.

This chain joins TRBV5-1 and TRBJ2-7; 10 positions match TRBD2. Trimming took 0 bases from V and 4 from J; bases not matched to a gene: 4. The germline V gene has CDR1 SGHRS and CDR2 YFSETQ. The CDR3 length is 15 residues. Written as DNA, the CDR3 is TGCGCCAGCAGCTTGGATCCTAGCGGGGGATACGAGCAGTACTTC. Its translation: CASSLDPSGGYEQYF.

The chain links TRBV11-3 to TRBJ2-3, with 9 bases identical to TRBD2. The V gene's germline CDR1 is SGHNT and CDR2 YENEEA. This CDR3 comprises 15 residues. V lost 5 bases, J lost 0 bases, and 3 bases stayed unmatched. The CDR3 loop reads CASSASGVSTDTQYF. The CDR3 DNA sequence: TGTGCCAGCAGCGCTAGCGGGGTGAGCACAGATACGCAGTATTTT.

As DNA, the CDR3 is TGTGCCAGCAGTGTGGGGATAGGGGGGGCCAGTAGGAGGTCCTACGAGCAGTACTTC. As protein: CASSVGIGGASRRSYEQYF. The chain recombines TRBV6-4 with TRBJ2-7, with D perhaps TRBD2 (7 bases). The CDR3 sequence is 19 residues long. Germline CDR1 and CDR2: MRHNA and SNTAGT. V shed 4 bases and J shed 1 base, with 26 bases lying between them.

V gene TRBV27 combines with J gene TRBJ2-1, with a weak D call TRBD1 (6 bases). The germline CDR1 and CDR2 sequences are MNHEY and SMNVEV (reference sequence). V lost 4 bases to trimming and J lost 8 bases, with 15 bases between them. The CDR3 sequence is 14 residues long. The CDR3 reads CASSSTAGVDEQFF. CDR3 nucleotide sequence: TGTGCCAGCAGTTCCACGGCAGGGGTGGATGAGCAGTTCTTC.

The chain combines TRBV27 with TRBJ2-4, with D perhaps matching TRBD2 (6 bases). CDR1 is MNHEY, CDR2 SMNVEV, per germline (reference sequence). V was cut by 3 bases and J by 1 base, with 13 bases left in between. The CDR3 totals 16 residues. This CDR3 reads CASSFYPREAKNIQYF. The CDR3 coding sequence is TGTGCCAGCAGTTTTTATCCACGGGAGGCCAAAAACATTCAGTACTTC.

This clone came up a few times. J is TRBJ2-2 and V is TRBV19; D gene unclear. With 6 bases removed from V and 1 base from J, the gap between germline ends came to 9 bases. The CDR3 spans 14 residues. Looked up from germline, CDR1 is LNHDA and CDR2 is SQIVND (reference sequence). The CDR3 DNA reads TGTGCCAGTAGGTTGCCTAAGAACACCGGGGAGCTGTTTTTT. Translated, it gives CASRLPKNTGELFF.

V gene TRBV2 combines with J gene TRBJ2-2, with TRBD2 as a possible D gene (5 bases). Between the trimmed V and J ends, which lost 6 bases and 5 bases, there was a span of 7 bases. This CDR3 contains 12 residues. CDR1 is SNHLY and CDR2 is FYNNEI in the germline V gene. This CDR3 is CASRGLTGELFF. The CDR3 coding sequence is TGTGCCAGCAGAGGACTGACCGGGGAGCTGTTTTTT.

This chain connects TRBV28 to TRBJ1-5, with 7 positions matching TRBD1. Germline CDR1 reads MDHEN; CDR2 reads SYDVKM. This CDR3 has 17 residues. With 3 bases clipped from V and 4 bases from J, the junction kept 12 bases outside the gene matches. The DNA for the CDR3 is TGTGCCAGCAGTTTGAATGGGACACCCAGGGGGAATCAGCCCCAGCATTTT. This sequence encodes CASSLNGTPRGNQPQHF.

This clone was counted only a few times. This chain connects TRBV7-7 to TRBJ1-6; D may be TRBD1 (5 bases). The CDR3 has 18 amino acids. V dropped 5 bases and J dropped 0 bases, with 17 bases sitting between them. Germline values: CDR1 SSHAT, CDR2 FNYEAQ (reference sequence). Written as DNA, the CDR3 is TGTGCCAGCAGCCCACAGGAGTTCAATCTCTCCTATAATTCACCCCTCCACTTT. This translates into CASSPQEFNLSYNSPLHF.

The V call is TRBV30, the J call TRBJ1-1, with unresolved D. CDR3 length equals 14 residues. Germline CDR1 reads GTSNPN; CDR2 reads SVGIG (reference sequence). The germline V and J ends were trimmed by 1 base and 0 bases, with 9 bases remaining between them. In DNA, the CDR3 is TGTGCCTGGAGTGACCCGGGTGTGAACACTGAAGCTTTCTTT. Translating it yields CAWSDPGVNTEAFF.

The V gene is TRBV7-9, the J gene TRBJ2-7; 7 bases fit TRBD2. CDR1 and CDR2 from the germline V gene are SEHNR and FQNEAQ (reference sequence). The CDR3 length is 16 residues. The trim removed 1 base at V and 4 bases at J, leaving 10 bases unmatched. The CDR3 DNA reads TGTGCCAGCAGCTTAGAGTTGGGCGGGGGTTCTTACGAGCAGTACTTC. Translated, it gives CASSLELGGGSYEQYF.